The 4 T cell receptor beta chains below come from one sample, sequenced in a study of blood T cell repertoires in COVID-19. Assay used: immunoSEQ multiplex PCR; TCRdb lists only in-frame clones, some missing. The sample includes roughly 98,000 clones, 75% to 90% of them seen just once. What was sequenced was peripheral blood. The receptor source for this set is a human donor in a cohort sampled during active COVID-19.

The chain is built from TRBV6-5 and TRBJ2-7, with 7 bases aligning to TRBD1. The CDR3 contains 13 residues. Germline assignment: CDR1 MNHEY and CDR2 SVGAGI. V lost 5 bases and J lost 6; bases outside the gene matches: 7. CDR3 in amino acids: CASSRQGVAEQYF. DNA of the CDR3: TGTGCCAGCAGTCGTCAGGGGGTGGCCGAGCAGTACTTC.

The chain carries TRBV7-8 and TRBJ1-2, with 7 bases fitting TRBD1. The CDR3 consists of 16 residues. The J segment lost 3 bases and the V segment lost 5 bases, leaving 12 bases of the junction unmatched. The germline V gene encodes CDR1 SGHVS and CDR2 FQNEAQ. CDR3 region: CASSPLVTGTYYGYTF. The CDR3 nucleotides read TGTGCCAGCAGCCCTCTAGTGACAGGGACGTACTATGGCTACACCTTC.

This sequence joins TRBV5-1 and TRBJ1-2, with D uncertain. V lost 4 bases and J 0 bases, leaving 13 bases between the germline ends. There are 15 residues in the CDR3. Germline assignment: CDR1 SGHRS and CDR2 YFSETQ. The CDR3 DNA is TGCGCCAGCAGCCTTCCCACAATCTCTAACTATGGCTACACCTTC. This codes for CASSLPTISNYGYTF.

This clone was picked up one time. This chain links TRBV10-3 with TRBJ2-7; D is ambiguous. Germline assignment: CDR1 ENHRY and CDR2 SYGVKD. The CDR3 has 12 amino acids. Trimming took off 4 bases at V and 1 base at J, with 5 bases between the two ends. The CDR3 protein is CAISGLSYEQYF. CDR3 DNA: TGTGCCATCAGTGGGCTTTCCTACGAGCAGTACTTC.